Only one count was recorded for the clone carrying this T cell receptor (beta chain). The data were obtained in a study of T-cell reconstitution after alpha-beta-depleted transplantation in children. The CDR3 sequence is 15 residues long. Germline V gene sequence: CDR1 SGHTA, CDR2 FQGNSA. J lost 10 bases, V lost 6 bases, and 11 bases had no gene match. During its preparation, the TCRbeta library received unique molecular identifiers. From the PCR reads, TCRdb called clonotypes with MiXCR, one entry per CDR3 protein. This table holds 500,000 or so distinct CDR3 sequences, less than 35% found once. V usage is TRBV7-2 and J usage is TRBJ2-1, with 11 positions matching TRBD2. The sequence was collected from a human donor who donated a stem cell graft to a child with aplastic anemia. The specimen was PBMCs from the stem cell graft donor, collected from the stem cell graft. The CDR3 is CASSIAGGGPGEQFF. In nucleotides, the CDR3 is TGTGCCAGCAGTATAGCGGGAGGGGGTCCTGGGGAGCAGTTCTTC.